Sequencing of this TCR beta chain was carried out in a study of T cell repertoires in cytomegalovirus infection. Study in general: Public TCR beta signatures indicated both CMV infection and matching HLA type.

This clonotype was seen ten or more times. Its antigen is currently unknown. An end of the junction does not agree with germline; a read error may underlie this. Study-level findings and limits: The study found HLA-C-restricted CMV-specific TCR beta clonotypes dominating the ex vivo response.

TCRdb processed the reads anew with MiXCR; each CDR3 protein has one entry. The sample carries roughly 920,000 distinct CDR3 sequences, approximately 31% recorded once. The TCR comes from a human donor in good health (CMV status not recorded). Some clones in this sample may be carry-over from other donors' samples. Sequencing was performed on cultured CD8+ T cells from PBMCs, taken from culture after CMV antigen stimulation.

For the CDR3, the DNA is TGTGCCAGCAGCTTATCAGGGGCCAGCAATCAGCCCCAGCATTTT. It yields the protein CASSLSGASNQPQHF. The chain couples TRBV28 to TRBJ1-5; D might be TRBD1 (6 bases). The CDR3 extends over 15 amino acids. Germline V gene sequence: CDR1 MDHEN, CDR2 SYDVKM.